This entry concerns a single T cell receptor beta chain. Primers: 60 Vbeta forward and 13 Jbeta reverse. Sequenced by immunoSEQ multiplex PCR; TCRdb stores in-frame clones only, minus some. The sample yields 180,000 or so clones, roughly 72% seen once. The sample belongs to a study of cytomegalovirus exposure and HLA in healthy donors. CDR3 length: 16 residues. From germline, CDR1 is SGDLS and CDR2 YYNGEE. With V trimmed by 4 bases and J by 1 base, 7 bases remained unmatched. The sequence came from a woman between 25 and 40 years old in good health and CMV-seropositive. The chain has TRBV9 and TRBJ2-4, with TRBD1 identical over 8 bases. The sample comprised PBMCs. CDR3 in DNA: TGTGCCAGCAGCCCCGACAGGGGTTGGGCCAAAAACATTCAGTACTTC. It yields the protein CASSPDRGWAKNIQYF. The complete variable domain, with remaining parts taken from reference TRBV9 and TRBJ2-4, reads DSGVTQTPKHLITATGQRVTLRCSPRSGDLSVYWYQQSLDQGLQFLIQYYNGEERAKGNILERFSAQQFPDLHSELNLSSLELGDSALYFCASSPDRGWAKNIQYFGAGTRLSVL.